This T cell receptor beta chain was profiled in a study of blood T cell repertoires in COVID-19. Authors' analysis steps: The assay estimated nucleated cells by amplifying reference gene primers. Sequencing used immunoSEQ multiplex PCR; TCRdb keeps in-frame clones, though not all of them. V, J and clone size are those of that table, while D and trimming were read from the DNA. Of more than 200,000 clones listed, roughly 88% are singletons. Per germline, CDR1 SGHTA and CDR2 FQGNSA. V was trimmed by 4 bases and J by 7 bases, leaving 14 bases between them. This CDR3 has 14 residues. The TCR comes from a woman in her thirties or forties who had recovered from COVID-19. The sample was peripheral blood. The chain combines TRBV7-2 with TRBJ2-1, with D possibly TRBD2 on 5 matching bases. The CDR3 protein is CASSYEGESNEQFF. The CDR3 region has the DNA TGTGCCAGCAGCTATGAGGGAGAGAGTAATGAGCAGTTCTTC.